These 11 T cell receptor beta chains came from one sample sequenced in a study of radiation and T cells in renal cell carcinoma. This sample's time point: baseline pretreatment blood. Sample treatment: 15 Gy SBRT to primary tumor, nephrectomy 4 weeks later. The method was immunoSEQ multiplex PCR; TCRdb's version includes in-frame clones alone and lacks a portion of them. The sample holds 130,000 to 150,000 clones, nearly 90% seen once. This sample comprised blood, obtained from a patient whose treatment included radiotherapy and nephrectomy. These receptors were collected from a woman in her forties or fifties with renal cell carcinoma.

V is TRBV7-9 and J is TRBJ1-4; D not resolved. Trimming left V 5 bases short and J 0 bases short, with 10 bases between. Per the germline V gene, CDR1 is SEHNR and CDR2 is FQNEAQ (reference sequence). The CDR3 consists of 15 residues. CDR3 nucleotides: TGTGCCAGCAGCGTACGGGGAGCAACTAATGAAAAACTGTTTTTT. It specifies CASSVRGATNEKLFF.

The chain has TRBV7-2 and TRBJ2-7; 8 bases fit TRBD1. The V and J ends lost 2 bases and 2 bases, in that order; junction bases with no gene match: 2. CDR1 is SGHTA, CDR2 FQGNSA, per germline. The CDR3 spans 14 residues. CDR3 coding DNA: TGTGCCAGCAGCTTACCAGGGGGCCCCTACGAGCAGTACTTC. Protein sequence: CASSLPGGPYEQYF. The whole variable domain, filled in from reference TRBV7-2 and TRBJ2-7, reads GAGVSQSPSNKVTEKGKDVELRCDPISGHTALYWYRQSLGQGLEFLIYFQGNSAPDKSGLPSDRFSAERTGGSVSTLTIQRTQQEDSAVYLCASSLPGGPYEQYFGPGTRLTVT.

Concerning this clone: An end of the junction differs from the germline gene, which may be a read error. The V and J genes are TRBV7-7 and TRBJ2-2; 10 bases align to TRBD2. Germline CDR1 reads SSHAT; CDR2 reads FNYEAQ (reference sequence). There are 15 residues in the CDR3. CDR3 region: CASSLAGGLSGELFF. The CDR3 nucleotides read TGTGCTAGCAGCTTAGCGGGAGGACTATCCGGGGAGCTGTTTTTT.

This clone has just one count. The CDR3 loop is CASSKRSGQGKTKNIQYF. The CDR3 DNA sequence: TGTGCCAGCAGCAAACGCTCGGGACAGGGAAAGACCAAAAACATTCAGTACTTC. The J gene is TRBJ2-4, the V gene TRBV7-9; 9 bases align to TRBD1. Losses at the gene ends were 5 bases for V and 2 bases for J; bases not matched to a gene: 13. CDR3 length: 18 amino acids. Germline values: CDR1 SEHNR, CDR2 FQNEAQ (reference sequence).

The chain joins TRBV7-8 to TRBJ2-3; 7 bases map to TRBD1. After removal of 5 bases from V and 0 bases from J, the junction contained 8 bases not matched to a gene. This CDR3 has 16 residues. Germline loops: CDR1 SGHVS, CDR2 FQNEAQ. The CDR3 DNA sequence: TGTGCCAGCAGCGATCACACAGGGGCCAGCACAGATACGCAGTATTTT. Protein: CASSDHTGASTDTQYF.

CDR3 sequence (DNA): TGTGCCAGTACCCTTTGGGGGAGGAGTGGAAACACCATATATTTT. Its translation is CASTLWGRSGNTIYF. The rearrangement joins TRBV19 to TRBJ1-3; perhaps TRBD1 as D (5 bases). Germline assignment: CDR1 LNHDA and CDR2 SQIVND (reference sequence). This CDR3 contains 15 residues. Trimming took 7 bases from V and 3 from J, leaving 16 bases between them. The variable domain in full, completed from reference TRBV19 and TRBJ1-3, reads DGGITQSPKYLFRKEGQNVTLSCEQNLNHDAMYWYRQDPGQGLRLIYYSQIVNDFQKGDIAEGYSVSREKKESFPLTVTSAQKNPTAFYLCASTLWGRSGNTIYFGEGSWLTVV.

J is TRBJ2-5 and V is TRBV9, with TRBD2 matching 8 bases. Germline V lookup: CDR1 SGDLS, CDR2 YYNGEE. The CDR3 extends over 16 amino acids. The junction had 12 bases not matched to a gene; V was cut back by 3 bases and J by 5 bases. The CDR3 region has the DNA TGTGCCAGCAGCGCCCTTACTCGCGGGGGGTGGGAGACCCAGTACTTC. It yields the protein CASSALTRGGWETQYF.

The V gene is TRBV5-1, the J gene TRBJ2-7; 9 bases are shared with TRBD1. The CDR3 is made up of 14 amino acids. After removal of 4 bases from V and 7 bases from J, the junction contained 9 bases not matched to a gene. Germline V lookup: CDR1 SGHRS, CDR2 YFSETQ. The CDR3 nucleotides read TGCGCCAGCAGCCCGAGCCGGGACAGGGCGGAGCAGTACTTC. Its translation: CASSPSRDRAEQYF.

The chain couples TRBV19 to TRBJ1-4, with D possibly matching TRBD1 (6 bases). CDR1 is LNHDA and CDR2 is SQIVND in the germline V gene (reference sequence). This CDR3 spans 15 amino acids. Trimming shortened V by 4 bases and J by 12 bases, and 21 bases separated the two germline ends. CDR3 DNA: TGTGCCAGTAGTACTCCCAGGGGCAGCGCAAGAGAACTGTTTTTT. This encodes CASSTPRGSARELFF.

This chain uses TRBV7-3 with TRBJ2-7, with unresolved D. V was shortened by 7 bases and J by 3 bases, with 19 bases between the two germline ends. This CDR3 comprises 15 residues. Per germline, CDR1 SGHTA and CDR2 FQGTGA. CDR3 region: CASIPSKGRFYEQYF. Here the CDR3 DNA reads TGTGCCAGCATCCCAAGCAAGGGCAGGTTCTACGAGCAGTACTTC.

V usage is TRBV2 and J usage is TRBJ1-2; no firm D call. The CDR3 is 13 residues long. CDR1 is SNHLY and CDR2 is FYNNEI in the germline V gene. V lost 2 bases to trimming and J lost 2 bases, with 6 bases between them. CDR3 DNA sequence: TGTGCCAGCAGTGAAATACGGAACTATGGCTACACCTTC. This sequence encodes CASSEIRNYGYTF.